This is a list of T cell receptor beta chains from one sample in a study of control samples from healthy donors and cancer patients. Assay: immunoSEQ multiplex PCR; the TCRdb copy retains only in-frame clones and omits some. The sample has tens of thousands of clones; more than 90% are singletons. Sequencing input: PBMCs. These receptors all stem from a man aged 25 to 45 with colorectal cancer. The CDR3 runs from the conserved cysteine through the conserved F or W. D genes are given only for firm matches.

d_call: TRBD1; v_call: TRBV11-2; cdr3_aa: CASSLNTGGRSYEQYF
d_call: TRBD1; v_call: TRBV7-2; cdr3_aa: CASSFPTGLNEKLFF
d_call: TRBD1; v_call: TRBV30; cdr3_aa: CAWRGQGAVLYGYTF
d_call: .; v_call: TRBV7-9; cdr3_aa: CASSLRGAGNYGYTF
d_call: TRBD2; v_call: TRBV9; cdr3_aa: CASSVGGGKSYNEQFF
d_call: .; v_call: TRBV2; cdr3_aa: CASSGYGYTF
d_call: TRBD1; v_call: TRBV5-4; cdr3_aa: CASSLGPTGSGLDKDYGYTF
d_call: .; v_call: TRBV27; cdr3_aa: CASSLWGGNSYNEQFF
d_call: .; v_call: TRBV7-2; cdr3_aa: CATQLREGIQPQHF
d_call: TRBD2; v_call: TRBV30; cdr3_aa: CAWSVKKGLAGRTSTDTQYF
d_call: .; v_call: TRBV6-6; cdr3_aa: CASSYRGSFNEQFF
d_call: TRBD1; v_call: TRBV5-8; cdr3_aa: CASLDNRNRGRTDTQYF
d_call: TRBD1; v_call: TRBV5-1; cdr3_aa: CASSPWTGPKDTEAFF
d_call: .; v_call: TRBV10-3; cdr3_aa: CAISRGIETQYF
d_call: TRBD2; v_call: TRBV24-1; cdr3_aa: CATSVRGANTGELFF
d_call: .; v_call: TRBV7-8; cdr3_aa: CASSLEGWRYGYTF
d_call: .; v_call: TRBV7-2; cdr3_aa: CASSLVTGADQPQHF
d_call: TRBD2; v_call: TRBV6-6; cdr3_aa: CASRHVLADSYEQYF
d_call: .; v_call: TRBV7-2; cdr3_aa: CASSFSGRNTEAFF
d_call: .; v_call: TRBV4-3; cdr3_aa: CASSQDWANTEAFF
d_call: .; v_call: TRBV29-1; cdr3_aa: CSVETGSTGELFF
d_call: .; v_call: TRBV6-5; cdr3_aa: CASSSRVVYEQYF
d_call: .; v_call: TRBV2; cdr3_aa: CASSGRGQIDTQYF
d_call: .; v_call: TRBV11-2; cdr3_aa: CASSLSGVGTDTQYF
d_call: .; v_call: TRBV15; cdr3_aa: CATSRGGLTTDTQYF
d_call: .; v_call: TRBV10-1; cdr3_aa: CASSDGTGGELFF
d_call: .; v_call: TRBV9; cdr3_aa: CASSERLNLAKDTQYF
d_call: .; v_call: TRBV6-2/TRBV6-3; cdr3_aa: CASSYGGAAGELFF
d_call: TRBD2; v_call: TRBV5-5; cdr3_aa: CASSLRAGGFTYEQYF
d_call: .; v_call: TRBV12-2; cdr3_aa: CASRLAVDRGPSYGYTF
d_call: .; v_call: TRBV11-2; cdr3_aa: CASSLDVRGGGWDGYTF
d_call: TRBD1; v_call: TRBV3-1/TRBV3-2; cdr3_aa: CASSQEKVGQGMAEAFF
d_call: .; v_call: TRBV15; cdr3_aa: CATSRGDDEQYF
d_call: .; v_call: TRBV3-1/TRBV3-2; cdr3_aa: CASSQDLDSYQPQHF
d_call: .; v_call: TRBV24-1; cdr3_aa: CATSDEGFEAFF
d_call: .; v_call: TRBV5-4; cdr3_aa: CASENWNSDYGYTF
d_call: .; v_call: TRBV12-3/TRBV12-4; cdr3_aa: CASSLLRAGELFF
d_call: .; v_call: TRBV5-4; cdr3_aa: CASSPGGAEAFF
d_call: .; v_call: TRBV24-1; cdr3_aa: CATSDAGAGETQYF
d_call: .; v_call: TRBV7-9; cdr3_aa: CASSRGHRALSPLHF
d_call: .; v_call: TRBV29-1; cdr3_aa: CSVGAANEQFF
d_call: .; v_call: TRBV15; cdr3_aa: CATSPWGNTEAFF
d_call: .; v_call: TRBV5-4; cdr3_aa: CASSLKGPNTEAFF
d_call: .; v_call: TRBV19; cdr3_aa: CASSQRGGDEKLFF
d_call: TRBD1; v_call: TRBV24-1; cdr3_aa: CATSDYKTGSETQYF
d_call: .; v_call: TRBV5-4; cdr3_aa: CASSLGTRVRGDTDTQYF
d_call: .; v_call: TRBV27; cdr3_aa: CASSLWLNEELFF
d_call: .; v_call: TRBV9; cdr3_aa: CASSVDTVPYEQYF
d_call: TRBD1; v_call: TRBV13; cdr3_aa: CASSFRDRATGELFF
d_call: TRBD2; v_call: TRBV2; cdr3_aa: CASRGTSGVSGELFF
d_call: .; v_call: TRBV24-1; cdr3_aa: CATSRGTEAFF
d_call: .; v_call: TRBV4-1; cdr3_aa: CASSRSRFQQANHTEAFF
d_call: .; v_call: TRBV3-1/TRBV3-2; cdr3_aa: CASSQRGPRSANYGYTF
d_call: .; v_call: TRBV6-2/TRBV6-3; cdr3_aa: CASSFDALDRINEKLFF
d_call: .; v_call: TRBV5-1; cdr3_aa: CASSLDGDQPQHF
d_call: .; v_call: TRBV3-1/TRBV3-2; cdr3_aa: CASSQDIWGRNTEAFF
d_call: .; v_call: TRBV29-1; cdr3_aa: CSVALLSGPGADTQYF
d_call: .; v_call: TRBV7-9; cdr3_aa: CASSLAKVVVYNEQFF
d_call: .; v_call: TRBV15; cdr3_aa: CATSRRSGAGELFF
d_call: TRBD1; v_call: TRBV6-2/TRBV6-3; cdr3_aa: CASSFPPGTGGFGYTF